This T cell receptor beta chain was identified during a study of cytomegalovirus exposure and HLA in healthy donors. Study conclusions and caveats: Researchers had no immune exposure information except CMV serostatus available. Reportedly, HLA-A and HLA-B alleles of most subjects were accurately predicted from TCR beta.

V shed 6 bases and J 2 bases; nucleotides not matched to a gene: 12. The CDR3 extends over 16 amino acids. Germline V gives CDR1 MRHNA, CDR2 SNTAGT. Vbeta (60) and Jbeta (13) primers were used in the PCR. The table came from immunoSEQ multiplex PCR; TCRdb's copy has only in-frame clones and leaves some out. The sample data list 75,000 to 80,000 clones. Despite likely unrecorded immune exposures, the donors were nominally healthy at the time of sampling. Notes on this clone: The antigen is not known.

The chain carries TRBV6-4 and TRBJ2-7, with TRBD1 matching 8 bases. Material: PBMCs. The clonotype was recovered from a man aged 18 to 29 in good health and CMV-seropositive. The CDR3 nucleotides read TGTGCCAGCAGAACCACAGGGGGGCCCCCTACCTACGAGCAGTACTTC. Residues: CASRTTGGPPTYEQYF.